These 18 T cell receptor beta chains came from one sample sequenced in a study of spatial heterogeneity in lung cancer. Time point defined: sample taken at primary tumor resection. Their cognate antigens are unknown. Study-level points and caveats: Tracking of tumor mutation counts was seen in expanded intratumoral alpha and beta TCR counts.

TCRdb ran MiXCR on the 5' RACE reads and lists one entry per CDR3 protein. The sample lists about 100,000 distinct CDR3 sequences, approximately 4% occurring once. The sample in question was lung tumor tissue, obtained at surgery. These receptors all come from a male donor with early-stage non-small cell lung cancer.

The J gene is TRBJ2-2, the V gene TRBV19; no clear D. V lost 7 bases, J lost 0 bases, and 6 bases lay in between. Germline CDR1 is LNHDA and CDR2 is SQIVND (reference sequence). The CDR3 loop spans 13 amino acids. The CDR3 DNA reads TGTGCCAGTAAACCAGCGAACACCGGGGAGCTGTTTTTT. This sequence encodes CASKPANTGELFF.

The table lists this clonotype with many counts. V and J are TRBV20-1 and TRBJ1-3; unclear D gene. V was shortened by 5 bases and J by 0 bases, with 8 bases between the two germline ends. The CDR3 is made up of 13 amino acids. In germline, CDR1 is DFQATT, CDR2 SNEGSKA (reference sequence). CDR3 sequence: CSAADISGNTIYF. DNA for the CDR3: TGCAGTGCTGCCGACATCTCTGGAAACACCATATATTTT.

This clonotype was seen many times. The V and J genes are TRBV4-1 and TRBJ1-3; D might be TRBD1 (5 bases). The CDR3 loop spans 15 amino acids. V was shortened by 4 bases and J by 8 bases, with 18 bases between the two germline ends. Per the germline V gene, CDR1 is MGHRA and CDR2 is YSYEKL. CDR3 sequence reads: CASSLSRPGRDTIYF. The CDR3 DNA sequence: TGCGCCAGCAGCCTGTCACGTCCAGGGAGAGACACCATATATTTT.

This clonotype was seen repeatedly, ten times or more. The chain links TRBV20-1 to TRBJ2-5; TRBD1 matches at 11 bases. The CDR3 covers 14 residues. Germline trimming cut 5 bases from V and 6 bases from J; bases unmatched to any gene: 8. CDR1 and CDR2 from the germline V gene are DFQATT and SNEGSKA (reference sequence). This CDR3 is CSAGPGTGGKTQYF. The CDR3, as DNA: TGCAGTGCTGGCCCCGGGACAGGGGGTAAGACCCAGTACTTC.

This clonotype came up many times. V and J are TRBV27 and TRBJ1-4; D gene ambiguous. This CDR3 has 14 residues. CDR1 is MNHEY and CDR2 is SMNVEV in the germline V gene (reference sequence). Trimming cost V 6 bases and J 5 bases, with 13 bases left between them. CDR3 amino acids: CASSPGLGNEKLFF. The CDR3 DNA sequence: TGTGCCAGCAGCCCTGGACTGGGAAATGAAAAACTGTTTTTT.

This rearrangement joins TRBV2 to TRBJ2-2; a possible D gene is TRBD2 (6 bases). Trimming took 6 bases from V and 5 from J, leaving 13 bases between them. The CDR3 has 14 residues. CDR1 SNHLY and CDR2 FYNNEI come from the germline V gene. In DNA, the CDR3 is TGTGCCAGCAGAGACGGACTAACTACCGGGGAGCTGTTTTTT. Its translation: CASRDGLTTGELFF.

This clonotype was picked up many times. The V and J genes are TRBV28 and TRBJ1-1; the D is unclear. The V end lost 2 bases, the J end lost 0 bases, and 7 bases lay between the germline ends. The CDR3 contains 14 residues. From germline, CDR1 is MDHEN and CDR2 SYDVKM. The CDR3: CASSLRPVNTEAFF. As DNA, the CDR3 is TGTGCCAGCAGTTTACGGCCCGTGAACACTGAAGCTTTCTTT.

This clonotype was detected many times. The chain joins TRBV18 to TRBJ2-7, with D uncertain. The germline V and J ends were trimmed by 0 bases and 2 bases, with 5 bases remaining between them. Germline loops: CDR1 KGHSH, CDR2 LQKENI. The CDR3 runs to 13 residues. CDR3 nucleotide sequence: TGTGCCAGCTCACCACCAGGAGCCTACGAGCAGTACTTC. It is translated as CASSPPGAYEQYF.

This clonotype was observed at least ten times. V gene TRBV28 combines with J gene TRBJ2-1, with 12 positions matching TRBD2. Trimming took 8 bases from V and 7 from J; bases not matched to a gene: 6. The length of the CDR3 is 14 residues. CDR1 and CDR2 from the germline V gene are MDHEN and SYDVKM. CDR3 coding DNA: TGTGCCAGCGGACTAGCGGGAAACCGGAATGAGCAGTTCTTC. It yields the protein CASGLAGNRNEQFF.

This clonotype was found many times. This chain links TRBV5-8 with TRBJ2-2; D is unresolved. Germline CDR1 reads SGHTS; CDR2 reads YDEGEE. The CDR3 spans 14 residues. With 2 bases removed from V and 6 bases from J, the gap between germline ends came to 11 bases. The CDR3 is CASSLILPPGELFF. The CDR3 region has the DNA TGTGCCAGCAGCTTAATCCTACCCCCCGGGGAGCTGTTTTTT.

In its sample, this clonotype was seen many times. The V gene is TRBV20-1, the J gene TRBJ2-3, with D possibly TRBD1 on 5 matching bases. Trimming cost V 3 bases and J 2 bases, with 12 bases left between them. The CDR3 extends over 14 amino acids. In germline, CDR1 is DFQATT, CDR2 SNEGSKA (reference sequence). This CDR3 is CSARVGHLTDTQYF. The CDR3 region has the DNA TGCAGTGCTAGGGTTGGACACCTCACAGATACGCAGTATTTT.

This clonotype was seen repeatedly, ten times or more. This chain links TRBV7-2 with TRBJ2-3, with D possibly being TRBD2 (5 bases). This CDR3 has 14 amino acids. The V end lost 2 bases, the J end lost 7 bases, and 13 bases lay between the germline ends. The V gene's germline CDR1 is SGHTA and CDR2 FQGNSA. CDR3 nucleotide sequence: TGTGCCAGCAGCTTAACAAGCCGGGGATATACGCAGTATTTT. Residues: CASSLTSRGYTQYF.

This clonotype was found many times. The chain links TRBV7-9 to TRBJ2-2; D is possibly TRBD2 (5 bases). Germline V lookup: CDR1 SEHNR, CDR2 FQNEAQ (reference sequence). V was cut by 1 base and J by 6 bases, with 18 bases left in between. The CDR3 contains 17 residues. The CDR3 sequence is CASSLGLLALGAGELFF. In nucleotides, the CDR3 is TGTGCCAGCAGCTTAGGTCTTCTAGCCCTAGGAGCCGGGGAGCTGTTTTTT.

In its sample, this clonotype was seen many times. Here the CDR3 reads CAISEGSRGRLMNTEAFF. CDR3 in DNA: TGTGCCATCAGTGAAGGTTCCAGGGGGCGACTAATGAACACTGAAGCTTTCTTT. V gene TRBV10-3 combines with J gene TRBJ1-1, with 8 bases identical to TRBD1. CDR3 length: 18 residues. J was trimmed by 0 bases and V by 3 bases; bases with no gene match: 12. CDR1 and CDR2 (germline): ENHRY, SYGVKD.

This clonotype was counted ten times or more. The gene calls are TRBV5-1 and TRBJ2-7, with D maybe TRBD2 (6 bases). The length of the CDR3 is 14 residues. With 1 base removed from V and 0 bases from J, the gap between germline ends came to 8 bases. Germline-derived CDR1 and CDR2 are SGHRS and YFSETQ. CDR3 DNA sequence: TGCGCCAGCAGCTTGCCCGGGAGCTCCTACGAGCAGTACTTC. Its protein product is CASSLPGSSYEQYF.

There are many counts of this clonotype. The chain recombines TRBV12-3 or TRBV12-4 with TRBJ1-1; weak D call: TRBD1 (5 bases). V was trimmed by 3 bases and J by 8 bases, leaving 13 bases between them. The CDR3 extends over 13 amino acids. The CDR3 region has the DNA TGTGCCAGCAGTTTCTCCGGACAAAGAGAAGCTTTCTTT. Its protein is CASSFSGQREAFF.

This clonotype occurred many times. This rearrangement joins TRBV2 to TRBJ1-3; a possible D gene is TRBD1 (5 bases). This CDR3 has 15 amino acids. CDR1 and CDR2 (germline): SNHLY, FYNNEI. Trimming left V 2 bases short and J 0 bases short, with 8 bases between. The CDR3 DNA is TGTGCCAGCAGTGAATCGGGGGGCTCTGGAAACACCATATATTTT. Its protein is CASSESGGSGNTIYF.

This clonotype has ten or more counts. CDR3: CASSKIAGDTGELFF. The CDR3 bases are TGCGCCAGCAGCAAAATAGCGGGAGACACCGGGGAGCTGTTTTTT. V and J are TRBV5-1 and TRBJ2-2, with TRBD2 identical over 9 bases. The ends lost 4 bases at V and 3 bases at J; junction bases unmatched: 4. The CDR3 extends over 15 amino acids. CDR1 and CDR2 (germline): SGHRS, YFSETQ.